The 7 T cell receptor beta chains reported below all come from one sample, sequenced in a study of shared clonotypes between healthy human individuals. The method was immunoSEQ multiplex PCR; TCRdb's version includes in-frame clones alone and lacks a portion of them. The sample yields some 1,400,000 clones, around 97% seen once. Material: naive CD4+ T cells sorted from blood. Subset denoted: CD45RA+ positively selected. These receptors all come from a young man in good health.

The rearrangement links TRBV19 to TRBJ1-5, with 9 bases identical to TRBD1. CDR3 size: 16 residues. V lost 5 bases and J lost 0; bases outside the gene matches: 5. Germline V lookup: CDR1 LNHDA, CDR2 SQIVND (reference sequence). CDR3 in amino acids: CASSLPGQGSNQPQHF. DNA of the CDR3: TGTGCCAGTAGTCTCCCGGGACAGGGTAGCAATCAGCCCCAGCATTTT.

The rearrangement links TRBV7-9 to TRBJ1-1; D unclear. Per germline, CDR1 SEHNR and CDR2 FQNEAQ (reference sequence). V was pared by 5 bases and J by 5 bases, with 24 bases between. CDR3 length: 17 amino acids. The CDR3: CASSPRARTEDGTEAFF. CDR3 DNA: TGTGCCAGCAGCCCTAGGGCCCGGACGGAAGATGGTACTGAAGCTTTCTTT. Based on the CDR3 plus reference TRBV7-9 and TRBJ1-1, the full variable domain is DTGVSQNPRHKITKRGQNVTFRCDPISEHNRLYWYRQTLGQGPEFLTYFQNEAQLEKSRLLSDRFSAERPKGSFSTLEIQRTEQGDSAMYLCASSPRARTEDGTEAFFGQGTRLTVV.

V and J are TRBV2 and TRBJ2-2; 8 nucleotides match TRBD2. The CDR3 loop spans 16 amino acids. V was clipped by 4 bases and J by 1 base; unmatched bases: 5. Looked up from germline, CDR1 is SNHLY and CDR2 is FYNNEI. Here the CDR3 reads CASSGLLAVNTGELFF. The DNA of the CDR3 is TGTGCCAGCAGTGGGCTACTAGCGGTGAACACCGGGGAGCTGTTTTTT.

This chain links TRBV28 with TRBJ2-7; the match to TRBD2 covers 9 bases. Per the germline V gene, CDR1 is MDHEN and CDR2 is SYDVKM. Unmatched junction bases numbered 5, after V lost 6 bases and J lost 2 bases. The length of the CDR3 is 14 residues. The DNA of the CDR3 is TGTGCCAGCAGGCTGACTAGCGGTCCCTACGAGCAGTACTTC. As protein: CASRLTSGPYEQYF.

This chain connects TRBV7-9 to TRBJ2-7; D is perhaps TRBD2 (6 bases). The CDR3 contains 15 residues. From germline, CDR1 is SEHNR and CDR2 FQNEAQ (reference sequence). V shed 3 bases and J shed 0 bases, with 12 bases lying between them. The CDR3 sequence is CASSFFGSYSYEQYF. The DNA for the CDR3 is TGTGCCAGCAGCTTTTTCGGGAGTTACTCCTACGAGCAGTACTTC.

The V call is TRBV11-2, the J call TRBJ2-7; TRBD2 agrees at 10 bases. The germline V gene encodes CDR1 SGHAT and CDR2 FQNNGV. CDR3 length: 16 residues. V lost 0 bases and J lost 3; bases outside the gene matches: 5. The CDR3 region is CASSLEGLAGVYEQYF. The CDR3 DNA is TGTGCCAGCAGCTTAGAGGGGCTAGCGGGAGTCTACGAGCAGTACTTC.

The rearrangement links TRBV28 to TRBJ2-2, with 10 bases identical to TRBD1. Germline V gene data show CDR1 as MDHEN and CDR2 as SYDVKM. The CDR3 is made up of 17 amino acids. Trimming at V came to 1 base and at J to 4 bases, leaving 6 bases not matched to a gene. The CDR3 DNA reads TGTGCCAGCAGTTTATCCGGACAGGGGGACCCCACCGGGGAGCTGTTTTTT. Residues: CASSLSGQGDPTGELFF.